These T cell receptor beta chains were read from a single sample in a study of cytomegalovirus exposure and HLA in healthy donors. TCRdb keeps only in-frame clones here, not all; method: immunoSEQ multiplex PCR. The table has 150,000 to 200,000 clones, roughly 82% seen once. Material: PBMCs. These receptors were obtained from a woman aged 45-59 years in good health and CMV-seropositive. CDR3s include the opening cysteine and the closing phenylalanine or tryptophan. The D gene is left open where the match is weak. Size values are once, few and many counts, or a class for expanded clones, and some rows have none.

cdr3_nt: TGCGCCAGCAGTGGTACGAGGAATGAAAAACTGTTTTTT
cdr3_aa: CASSGTRNEKLFF
j_call: TRBJ1-4
clone_size: few
v_call: TRBV10-1
d_call: NA

cdr3_nt: TGTGCCAGCAGCCAAGATCCGGGGACAGGGAGCTACGAGCAGTACTTC
cdr3_aa: CASSQDPGTGSYEQYF
j_call: TRBJ2-7
clone_size: few
v_call: TRBV4-2
d_call: TRBD1

cdr3_nt: TGCGCCAGCAGCCAGGGACAGAGTAACTATGGCTACACCTTC
cdr3_aa: CASSQGQSNYGYTF
j_call: TRBJ1-2
clone_size: NA
v_call: TRBV4-1
d_call: TRBD1

cdr3_nt: TGTGCCAGCAGCTTAATCGGACAGGGGCGCACTGAAGCTTTCTTT
cdr3_aa: CASSLIGQGRTEAFF
j_call: TRBJ1-1
clone_size: NA
v_call: TRBV7-8
d_call: TRBD1

cdr3_nt: TGTGCCAGCAGCTTAGACTCCGGGACAGGGTCCTACAATGAGCAGTTCTTC
cdr3_aa: CASSLDSGTGSYNEQFF
j_call: TRBJ2-1
clone_size: NA
v_call: TRBV11-3
d_call: TRBD1

cdr3_nt: TGCGCCAGCAGCCAAGACAGGGGACCGGGCGGAAACACCATATATTTT
cdr3_aa: CASSQDRGPGGNTIYF
j_call: TRBJ1-3
clone_size: NA
v_call: TRBV4-1
d_call: NA

cdr3_nt: TGTGCCACCAGCAGAGACCGGACTAGCCAAGGCGGGGAGCTGTTTTTT
cdr3_aa: CATSRDRTSQGGELFF
j_call: TRBJ2-2
clone_size: once
v_call: TRBV15
d_call: TRBD2

cdr3_nt: TGCGCCAGCAGCCCCGGACAAGGACAAGAGACCCAGTACTTC
cdr3_aa: CASSPGQGQETQYF
j_call: TRBJ2-5
clone_size: NA
v_call: TRBV5-1
d_call: NA

cdr3_nt: TGTGCCAGCAACCGGGGGATTGATAGAAACACCATATATTTT
cdr3_aa: CASNRGIDRNTIYF
j_call: TRBJ1-3
clone_size: NA
v_call: TRBV28
d_call: NA

cdr3_nt: TGTGCAAGTCGCTGCCACCCAAGACAGTATACGCAGTATTTT
cdr3_aa: CASRCHPRQYTQYF
j_call: TRBJ2-3
clone_size: NA
v_call: TRBV12-2
d_call: NA

cdr3_nt: TGCGCCAGCAGCCAAGGACTAGCGGTCGGCGCAGATACGCAGTATTTT
cdr3_aa: CASSQGLAVGADTQYF
j_call: TRBJ2-3
clone_size: NA
v_call: TRBV5-1
d_call: TRBD2

cdr3_nt: TGTGCCAGCAGCCCAAGACAGGGTACACCTGAAAAACTGTTTTTT
cdr3_aa: CASSPRQGTPEKLFF
j_call: TRBJ1-4
clone_size: once
v_call: TRBV9
d_call: TRBD1

cdr3_nt: TGTGCCAGCGGGGGGGCCAGCTCCTACGAGCAGTACTTC
cdr3_aa: CASGGASSYEQYF
j_call: TRBJ2-7
clone_size: NA
v_call: TRBV27
d_call: NA

cdr3_nt: TGTGCCAGCGCTGGTCGGACAGGGGGTCTAAACTATGGCTACACCTTC
cdr3_aa: CASAGRTGGLNYGYTF
j_call: TRBJ1-2
clone_size: NA
v_call: TRBV27
d_call: TRBD1

cdr3_nt: TGTGCCAGCAGCTCCTCGACAGGGGACAATGAGCAGTTCTTC
cdr3_aa: CASSSSTGDNEQFF
j_call: TRBJ2-1
clone_size: NA
v_call: TRBV5-4
d_call: TRBD1

cdr3_nt: TGTGCCAGCAGGGGACAGGGAGGGACCTCCTATAATTCACCCCTCCACTTT
cdr3_aa: CASRGQGGTSYNSPLHF
j_call: TRBJ1-6
clone_size: NA
v_call: TRBV4-2
d_call: TRBD1

cdr3_nt: TGTGCCAGCACCCTACGCGGGGGGAACTATGGCTACACCTTC
cdr3_aa: CASTLRGGNYGYTF
j_call: TRBJ1-2
clone_size: few
v_call: TRBV11-2
d_call: NA

cdr3_nt: TGTGCCACGAAAACGACAGGGGGGAGCTATGGCTACACCTTC
cdr3_aa: CATKTTGGSYGYTF
j_call: TRBJ1-2
clone_size: NA
v_call: TRBV2
d_call: TRBD1

cdr3_nt: TGCAGCGTTGGGACAGGGGATGAGCAGTTCTTC
cdr3_aa: CSVGTGDEQFF
j_call: TRBJ2-1
clone_size: few
v_call: TRBV29-1
d_call: TRBD1

cdr3_nt: TGCGCCAGCAGTTTTGCTAGCGGGACTTCCGAGACCCAGTACTTC
cdr3_aa: CASSFASGTSETQYF
j_call: TRBJ2-5
clone_size: NA
v_call: TRBV5-1
d_call: TRBD2

cdr3_nt: TGTGCCAGCAGAGCCGGACAGGGAAGCCATGAGCAGTTCTTC
cdr3_aa: CASRAGQGSHEQFF
j_call: TRBJ2-1
clone_size: NA
v_call: TRBV6-5
d_call: TRBD1

cdr3_nt: TGCGCCAGCAGCTTGGGGACTTTGAGCACAGATACGCAGTATTTT
cdr3_aa: CASSLGTLSTDTQYF
j_call: TRBJ2-3
clone_size: NA
v_call: TRBV5-1
d_call: NA

cdr3_nt: TGTGCCAGCAGCCAGACAGGGGGCAAAAATCAGCCCCAGCATTTT
cdr3_aa: CASSQTGGKNQPQHF
j_call: TRBJ1-5
clone_size: NA
v_call: TRBV11-2
d_call: TRBD1

cdr3_nt: TGTGCCAGCTGGTTAGGGGGGGGAGACTACGAGCAGTACTTC
cdr3_aa: CASWLGGGDYEQYF
j_call: TRBJ2-7
clone_size: NA
v_call: TRBV6-1
d_call: NA

cdr3_nt: TGTGCCAGTAGTACTTTAACAGGGTACAATTCACCCCTCCACTTT
cdr3_aa: CASSTLTGYNSPLHF
j_call: TRBJ1-6
clone_size: NA
v_call: TRBV19
d_call: NA

cdr3_nt: TGCAGCGTTTCAGGGGTAGGGGGCTGGAACACTGAAGCTTTCTTT
cdr3_aa: CSVSGVGGWNTEAFF
j_call: TRBJ1-1
clone_size: NA
v_call: TRBV29-1
d_call: TRBD1

cdr3_nt: TGTGCTAGTATCGCAGAGGGGGTTGGTGAGCAGTTCTTC
cdr3_aa: CASIAEGVGEQFF
j_call: TRBJ2-1
clone_size: NA
v_call: TRBV12-5
d_call: NA

cdr3_nt: TGTGCCAGCAGCGCCGGACAGTTCGCGAACACCGGGGAGCTGTTTTTT
cdr3_aa: CASSAGQFANTGELFF
j_call: TRBJ2-2
clone_size: NA
v_call: TRBV7-9
d_call: NA

cdr3_nt: TGTGCCAGCAGCTTAAACGGACAGCTGAGCTCCTACGAGCAGTACTTC
cdr3_aa: CASSLNGQLSSYEQYF
j_call: TRBJ2-7
clone_size: NA
v_call: TRBV7-2
d_call: NA

cdr3_nt: TGTGCCACCTCCTCCTACAATGAGCAGTTCTTC
cdr3_aa: CATSSYNEQFF
j_call: TRBJ2-1
clone_size: few
v_call: TRBV5-4
d_call: NA

cdr3_nt: TGTGCCAGCACCCTAACAGGGGTTAATGAAAAACTGTTTTTT
cdr3_aa: CASTLTGVNEKLFF
j_call: TRBJ1-4
clone_size: NA
v_call: TRBV2
d_call: TRBD1

cdr3_nt: TGTGCCAGCAGCTTATTTGTGTCGGGAGAAGACAATTCACCCCTCCACTTT
cdr3_aa: CASSLFVSGEDNSPLHF
j_call: TRBJ1-6
clone_size: once
v_call: TRBV7-3
d_call: NA